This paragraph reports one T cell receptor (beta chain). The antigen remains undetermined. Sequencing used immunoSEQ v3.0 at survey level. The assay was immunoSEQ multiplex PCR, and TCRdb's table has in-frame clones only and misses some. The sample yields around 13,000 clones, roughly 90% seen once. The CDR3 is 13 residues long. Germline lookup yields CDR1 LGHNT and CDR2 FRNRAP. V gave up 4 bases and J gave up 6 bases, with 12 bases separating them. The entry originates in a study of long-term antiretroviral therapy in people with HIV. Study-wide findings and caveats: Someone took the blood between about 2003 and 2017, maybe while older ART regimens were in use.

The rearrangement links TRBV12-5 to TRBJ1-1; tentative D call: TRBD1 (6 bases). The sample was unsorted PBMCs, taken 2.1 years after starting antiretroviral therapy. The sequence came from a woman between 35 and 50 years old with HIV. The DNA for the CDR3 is TGTGCTAGTGGTTGGGAACCAGGGGCTGAAGCTTTCTTT. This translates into CASGWEPGAEAFF.